Here is one T cell receptor beta chain with its context. The sample originates from a study of OX40 agonist ivuxolimab in advanced cancers. Overall study: Recorded diagnoses for dose-escalation patients were hepatocellular carcinoma, melanoma, renal cell or head and neck cancer. Checkpoint inhibitors had been given previously to roughly 36% of patients.

Repertoires were generated with immunoSEQ multiplex PCR, while TCRdb's copy carries only in-frame clones and drops some. The sample has 65,000 to 90,000 clones, approximately 85% seen once. This specimen was CD4+ or CD8+ T cells sorted from blood, taken in a trial of the OX40 agonist ivuxolimab. This TCR was recovered from an adult with an advanced solid tumor such as melanoma, head and neck, liver or kidney cancer.

The CDR3 region has the DNA TGTGCCTGGAGGACTAGCGGGGGCCAAGAGACCCAGTACTTC. Amino acids: CAWRTSGGQETQYF. The V and J genes are TRBV30 and TRBJ2-5, with 12 bases aligning to TRBD2. This CDR3 is built from 14 residues. The V segment lost 3 bases and the J segment 1 base; nucleotides outside the gene matches: 0. Germline CDR1 GTSNPN, CDR2 SVGIG (reference sequence).